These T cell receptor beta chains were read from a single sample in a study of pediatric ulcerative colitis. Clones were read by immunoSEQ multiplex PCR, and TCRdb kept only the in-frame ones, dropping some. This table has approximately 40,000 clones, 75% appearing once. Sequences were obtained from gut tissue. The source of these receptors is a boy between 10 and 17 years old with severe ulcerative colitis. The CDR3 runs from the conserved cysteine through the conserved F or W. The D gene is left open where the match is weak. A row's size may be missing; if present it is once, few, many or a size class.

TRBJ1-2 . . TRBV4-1 CASSPSPGAPTYGYTF TGCGCCAGCAGCCCCTCCCCAGGGGCGCCGACTTATGGCTACACCTTC
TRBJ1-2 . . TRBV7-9 CASTLARDGYTF TGTGCCAGCACCTTGGCGAGGGATGGCTACACCTTC
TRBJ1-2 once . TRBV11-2 CASSLDPTRNYGYTF TGTGCCAGCAGCTTAGATCCGACAAGGAACTATGGCTACACCTTC
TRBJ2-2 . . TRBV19 CASSPGDWGGELFF TGTGCCAGCAGTCCGGGGGATTGGGGCGGGGAGCTGTTTTTT
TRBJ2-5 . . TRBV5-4 CASSLQGQQETQYF TGTGCCAGCAGCTTACAGGGACAACAAGAGACCCAGTACTTC
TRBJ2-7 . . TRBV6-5 CASSYSPFVGGSEQYF TGTGCCAGCAGTTACTCGCCGTTTGTGGGGGGATCCGAGCAGTACTTC
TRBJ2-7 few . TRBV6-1 CASGSLHEQYF TGTGCCAGCGGCTCACTCCACGAGCAGTACTTC
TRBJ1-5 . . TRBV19 CASTARRNQPQHF TGTGCCAGTACCGCTCGGCGCAATCAGCCCCAGCATTTT
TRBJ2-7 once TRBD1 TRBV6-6 CASSYGDSSYEQYF TGTGCCAGCAGTTACGGGGACAGTTCCTACGAGCAGTACTTC
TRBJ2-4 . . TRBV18 CASSPGIAKNIQYF TGTGCCAGCTCACCGGGAATAGCCAAAAACATTCAGTACTTC
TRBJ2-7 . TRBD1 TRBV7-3 CASNQYRGLGEQYF TGTGCCAGCAACCAGTACAGGGGGCTGGGAGAGCAGTACTTC
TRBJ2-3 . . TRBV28 CASSSGAGTDTQYF TGTGCCAGCAGTTCAGGCGCGGGCACAGATACGCAGTATTTT
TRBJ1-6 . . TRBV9 CASSVVGNSPLHF TGTGCCAGCAGCGTAGTTGGTAATTCACCCCTCCACTTT